The 15 T cell receptor beta chains given below trace back to one sample, sequenced in a study of T cell repertoires and HLA-DP antigens. The antigens of these receptors remain unknown. Measured with immunoSEQ multiplex PCR; TCRdb has only the in-frame clones, and not every one. Among approximately 110,000 clones, around 93% were seen once, and the ten largest hold about 0.25%. Sequencing used CD4+ T cells from PBMCs. The receptors stem from a woman aged 18-30 years in good health and CMV-seronegative.

This chain connects TRBV6-5 to TRBJ1-2; no clear D. The ends were cut back, 6 bases at V and 3 bases at J, with 11 bases in the middle. Germline V gene sequence: CDR1 MNHEY, CDR2 SVGAGI. The CDR3 has 13 residues. DNA for the CDR3: TGTGCCAGCAGACCGGCCGAGGACTATGGCTACACCTTC. Encoded protein: CASRPAEDYGYTF.

This chain links TRBV10-1 with TRBJ2-3, with D possibly TRBD2 on 6 matching bases. The CDR3 consists of 14 residues. V was pared by 4 bases and J by 4 bases, with 12 bases between. The germline CDR1 and CDR2 sequences are WNHNN and SYGVQD (reference sequence). CDR3 nucleotides: TGCGCCAGCAGTGGTGGCAGGAGGGCAGATACGCAGTATTTT. This sequence encodes CASSGGRRADTQYF.

The rearrangement joins TRBV12-5 to TRBJ2-5; 7 bases are shared with TRBD2. The CDR3 sequence is 17 residues long. CDR1 is LGHNT, CDR2 FRNRAP, per germline. Trimming took 0 bases from V and 5 from J; bases not matched to a gene: 12. The CDR3 loop is CASGLVRGGTSDETQYF. DNA for the CDR3: TGTGCTAGTGGTTTGGTACGGGGAGGGACGTCGGATGAGACCCAGTACTTC. Complete variable domain (other parts from reference TRBV12-5 and TRBJ2-5): DARVTQTPRHKVTEMGQEVTMRCQPILGHNTVFWYRQTMMQGLELLAYFRNRAPLDDSGMPKDRFSAEMPDATLATLKIQPSEPRDSAVYFCASGLVRGGTSDETQYFGPGTRLLVL.

V is TRBV7-8 and J is TRBJ2-7; 14 bases map to TRBD2. CDR3 length: 19 amino acids. The V segment lost 1 base and the J segment 4 bases; nucleotides outside the gene matches: 12. The germline CDR1 and CDR2 sequences are SGHVS and FQNEAQ. As DNA, the CDR3 is TGTGCCAGCAGCTTAGGAGGGACTAGCGGGGGTACAAGCTCTTACGAGCAGTACGTC. Amino acids: CASSLGGTSGGTSSYEQYV.

This chain uses TRBV18 with TRBJ2-1; D is possibly TRBD1 (6 bases). The CDR3 spans 15 residues. CDR1 is KGHSH and CDR2 is LQKENI in the germline V gene. The germline V and J ends were trimmed by 6 bases and 6 bases, with 18 bases remaining between them. The CDR3 loop reads CASSPLEGGSNEQFF. CDR3 DNA sequence: TGTGCCAGCTCCCCCTTAGAAGGGGGAAGCAATGAGCAGTTCTTC.

The chain has TRBV5-1 and TRBJ2-5; 11 positions agree with TRBD1. The J segment lost 6 bases and the V segment lost 1 base, leaving 8 bases of the junction unmatched. The CDR3 sequence is 16 residues long. Germline CDR1 and CDR2: SGHRS and YFSETQ. The chain's CDR3 is CASSLTGQGAGKTQYF. CDR3 nucleotide sequence: TGCGCCAGCAGCTTGACCGGACAGGGGGCAGGAAAGACCCAGTACTTC.

This chain links TRBV11-2 with TRBJ1-3, with D tentatively TRBD1 (5 bases). Per the germline V gene, CDR1 is SGHAT and CDR2 is FQNNGV. Trimming took 0 bases from V and 4 from J, leaving 13 bases between them. The CDR3 sequence is 16 residues long. The CDR3 region is CASSLEYGGKGNTIYF. For the CDR3, the DNA is TGTGCCAGCAGCTTAGAGTATGGGGGAAAAGGAAACACCATATATTTT. Using reference TRBV11-2 and TRBJ1-3 for the parts outside the CDR3, the full variable domain is EAGVAQSPRYKIIEKRQSVAFWCNPISGHATLYWYQQILGQGPKLLIQFQNNGVVDDSQLPKDRFSAERLKGVDSTLKIQPAKLEDSAVYLCASSLEYGGKGNTIYFGEGSWLTVV.

The table lists this clone with a count of one. The J gene is TRBJ1-1, the V gene TRBV28, with D possibly matching TRBD1 (6 bases). Germline CDR1 reads MDHEN; CDR2 reads SYDVKM. CDR3 length: 12 amino acids. Trimming removed 5 bases at V and 10 bases at J, with 14 bases between. In nucleotides, the CDR3 is TGTGCCAGCAGTCCCCGGGGGCACGCAGCTTTCTTT. Residues: CASSPRGHAAFF.

V gene TRBV6-4 combines with J gene TRBJ2-3, with 9 bases that match TRBD1. The length of the CDR3 is 16 residues. Germline CDR1 MRHNA, CDR2 SNTAGT. The V and J ends lost 3 bases and 3 bases, in that order; junction bases with no gene match: 7. CDR3: CASSELGQGSTDTQYF. In nucleotides, the CDR3 is TGTGCCAGCAGTGAGCTGGGACAGGGAAGTACAGATACGCAGTATTTT.

The rearrangement joins TRBV10-3 to TRBJ2-5, with a tentative D call TRBD2 (5 bases). CDR1 is ENHRY and CDR2 is SYGVKD in the germline V gene. The CDR3 has 12 amino acids. V lost 9 bases, J lost 5 bases, and 13 bases lay in between. DNA of the CDR3: TGTGCCATGTCAGGTAGCGAGGAGACCCAGTACTTC. Its protein is CAMSGSEETQYF.

The gene calls are TRBV29-1 and TRBJ2-3; possible D gene TRBD2, 7 bases. V was cut by 3 bases and J by 1 base, with 11 bases left in between. The CDR3 is 14 residues long. Germline V CDR1 and CDR2: SQVTM, ANQGSEA. CDR3 in DNA: TGCAGCGTTGACGGGGGGCGCGGCACAGATACGCAGTATTTT. This encodes CSVDGGRGTDTQYF.

The rearrangement joins TRBV10-3 to TRBJ2-1, with D unclear. The V gene lost 0 bases and the J gene lost 5 bases, with 5 bases spanning the gap. The V gene's germline CDR1 is ENHRY and CDR2 SYGVKD. This CDR3 is built from 13 residues. The CDR3 DNA follows: TGTGCCATCAGTGAGTCGACCGACAATGAGCAGTTCTTC. It encodes CAISESTDNEQFF.

This chain connects TRBV19 to TRBJ2-1, with TRBD1 matching over 9 bases. The trim removed 3 bases at V and 7 bases at J, leaving 13 bases unmatched. The germline V gene encodes CDR1 LNHDA and CDR2 SQIVND (reference sequence). The CDR3 sequence is 17 residues long. The CDR3 spells CASSIPSTGGKTNEQFF. CDR3 nucleotides: TGTGCCAGTAGTATCCCTTCGACAGGGGGAAAGACAAATGAGCAGTTCTTC.

This clone was picked up a small number of times. As DNA, the CDR3 is TGTGCCAGCAGCCACCCAGGGTTATACGGCTACACCTTC. This translates into CASSHPGLYGYTF. This rearrangement joins TRBV7-9 to TRBJ1-2, with a tentative D call TRBD1 (5 bases). The CDR3 runs to 13 residues. From germline, CDR1 is SEHNR and CDR2 FQNEAQ (reference sequence). V lost 5 bases and J 8 bases, leaving 15 bases between the germline ends.

The chain is built from TRBV2 and TRBJ2-3, with 9 bases matching TRBD2. The J segment lost 2 bases and the V segment lost 7 bases, leaving 10 bases of the junction unmatched. The CDR3 is 16 residues long. Germline loops: CDR1 SNHLY, CDR2 FYNNEI. The CDR3: CASTGLATFNTDTQYF. In DNA form, the CDR3 reads TGTGCCAGCACGGGACTAGCCACCTTTAACACAGATACGCAGTATTTT.